This T cell receptor beta chain is from a study of blood T cell repertoires in COVID-19. Method: immunoSEQ multiplex PCR; TCRdb's copy keeps in-frame clones and lacks some. The table lists under 300,000 clones, 85% to 90% of them singletons. CDR1 is LGHDT and CDR2 is YNNKEL in the germline V gene (reference sequence). The CDR3 is 17 residues long. The J segment lost 0 bases and the V segment lost 5 bases, leaving 10 bases of the junction unmatched. The clonotype originates from a woman aged 55-70 years with COVID-19, enrolled during active disease. Material for sequencing was peripheral blood. This chain connects TRBV3-1 (or the pseudogene TRBV3-2) to TRBJ2-5, with 9 bases identical to TRBD1. The CDR3 loop reads CASSLRTGVGNQETQYF. In nucleotides, the CDR3 is TGTGCCAGCAGCTTAAGGACAGGGGTGGGCAACCAAGAGACCCAGTACTTC.